The 4 T cell receptor beta chains given below trace back to one sample, sequenced in a study of CD8 T cells in ankylosing spondylitis. These receptors' targets are unknown. TCRdb called the 5' RACE reads again in MiXCR, with one record for every CDR3 protein. The table records roughly 440,000 distinct CDR3 sequences, about 15% of them present only once. Study outcomes and limitations: What seemed typical of ankylosing spondylitis blood was a TCR beta motif built from eight highly homologous variants.

Sequenced sample: blood, either unsorted or a sorted T cell fraction (not recorded which). The receptors here all came from a male donor with ankylosing spondylitis.

The gene calls are TRBV7-3 and TRBJ2-2; D might be TRBD2 (5 bases). Trimming removed 1 base from V and 1 base from J, with 7 bases in between. Germline V gene lookup returns CDR1 SGHTA and CDR2 FQGTGA. CDR3 size: 15 residues. Written as DNA, the CDR3 is TGTGCCAGCAGCTTAAACGGGAAGAACACCGGGGAGCTGTTTTTT. It encodes CASSLNGKNTGELFF.

In this sample, this clonotype turned up a few times. The rearrangement joins TRBV6-2 or TRBV6-3 to TRBJ1-1; D uncertain. V lost 4 bases and J 1 base, leaving 10 bases between the germline ends. The CDR3 is 14 residues long. CDR1 and CDR2 from the germline V gene are MNHEY and SVGEGT. The CDR3 is CASSSIWTNTEAFF. The CDR3 DNA reads as TGTGCCAGCAGTTCGATCTGGACGAACACTGAAGCTTTCTTT.

The chain recombines TRBV6-1 with TRBJ1-1; D ambiguous. There are 13 residues in the CDR3. Trimming stripped 8 bases from V and 1 base from J, with 11 bases between. Germline CDR1 MNHNS, CDR2 SASEGT. The CDR3 coding sequence is TGTGCCAGCGCGGGCGGCGCGAACACTGAAGCTTTCTTT. Protein: CASAGGANTEAFF.

Only a few counts were recorded for this clonotype. The chain employs TRBV19 and TRBJ2-3; D perhaps matches TRBD2 (6 bases). Between the trimmed V and J ends, which lost 5 bases and 0 bases, there was a span of 9 bases. This CDR3 comprises 14 residues. Germline V gene data show CDR1 as LNHDA and CDR2 as SQIVND (reference sequence). CDR3 nucleotide sequence: TGTGCCAGTAGTTTCGGGACTAGCACAGATACGCAGTATTTT. This encodes CASSFGTSTDTQYF.